This T cell receptor (beta chain) was documented in a study of shared clonotypes between healthy human individuals. Only Caucasian adults living in Nashville, Tennessee served as donors. On this clone itself: The antigen is undetermined.

The test was conducted at deep level. The repertoire was sequenced with immunoSEQ multiplex PCR; TCRdb's copy has only in-frame clones and lacks some. Here the sample spans fewer than 650,000 clones, around 78% being singletons. Study results and caveats: Few donors restricted represented genetic and exposure-history diversity.

Sequenced input: PBMCs. The sequence derives from a woman in her thirties or forties in good health. Some clones in this sample may be carry-over from other donors' samples.

This CDR3 is CASIPGAMNTEAFF. In DNA, the CDR3 is TGTGCCAGCATCCCCGGGGCGATGAACACTGAAGCTTTCTTT. The J gene is TRBJ1-1, the V gene TRBV28; D possibly corresponds to TRBD1 (5 bases). The CDR3 has 14 residues. The V gene lost 7 bases and the J gene lost 0 bases, with 12 bases spanning the gap. CDR1 is MDHEN, CDR2 SYDVKM, per germline.